A single sample is the source of the 25 T cell receptor beta chains below, sequenced in a study of beta chain features in type 1 diabetes. Study conclusions and caveats: Among all four CD4+ subsets, Type 1 diabetes patients had TCRB CDR3s that were moderately but significantly shorter.

The whole isolated RNA underwent reverse transcription, so sequencing captured expressed TCRB transcripts. Assay used: immunoSEQ multiplex PCR; TCRdb lists only in-frame clones, some missing. The sample consists of 600,000 or so clones, roughly 12% of them appearing once. For these receptors, no antigen is known. The sample was naive CD4+ T cells from blood. These TCRs come from a young man with type 1 diabetes.

This clone turned up a few times. The genes are TRBV10-3 and TRBJ1-1; 7 bases are shared with TRBD1. The germline V gene has CDR1 ENHRY and CDR2 SYGVKD. The V gene end was trimmed by 6 bases and the J gene end by 0 bases; junction bases not matched to a gene: 4. This CDR3 region has 14 residues. The CDR3 nucleotides are TGTGCCATCAGACCCAGGGGGATGAACACTGAAGCTTTCTTT. This translates into CAIRPRGMNTEAFF.

V gene TRBV4-3 combines with J gene TRBJ2-3; 13 nucleotides agree with TRBD2. With 3 bases clipped from V and 5 bases from J, the junction kept 5 bases outside the gene matches. CDR1 is LGHNA, CDR2 YSLEER, per germline. This CDR3 comprises 16 residues. Here the CDR3 reads CASSQELAGGQDTQYF. The CDR3 DNA follows: TGCGCCAGCAGCCAGGAACTAGCGGGGGGGCAAGATACGCAGTATTTT.

In this sample, this clone turned up a few times. This chain connects TRBV6-1 to TRBJ1-6; D might be TRBD1 (5 bases). V was pared by 0 bases and J by 7 bases, with 10 bases between. Germline V CDR1 and CDR2: MNHNS, SASEGT. The CDR3 loop spans 15 amino acids. CDR3: CASSEAPGSNSPLHF. CDR3 coding DNA: TGTGCCAGCAGTGAAGCACCAGGGAGCAATTCACCCCTCCACTTT.

This sequence joins TRBV18 and TRBJ2-5; D not resolved. Germline CDR1 KGHSH, CDR2 LQKENI. V lost 4 bases to trimming and J lost 0 bases, with 3 bases between them. The CDR3 length is 12 residues. The CDR3: CASSRNQETQYF. For the CDR3, the DNA is TGTGCCAGCTCACGGAACCAAGAGACCCAGTACTTC.

This clone was observed a handful of times. The same CDR3 also results from other DNA sequences found in this sample. The chain couples TRBV5-1 to TRBJ2-7; 10 bases align to TRBD1. CDR3 length: 14 residues. V shed 4 bases and J 4 bases; nucleotides not matched to a gene: 5. Germline CDR1 reads SGHRS; CDR2 reads YFSETQ. CDR3 residues: CASSPGQGRYEQYF. The DNA of the CDR3 is TGCGCCAGCAGCCCGGGACAGGGGAGGTACGAGCAGTACTTC.

This clone was seen only a few times. V usage is TRBV5-6 and J usage is TRBJ1-2; D ambiguous. Trimming removed 4 bases from V and 6 bases from J, with 7 bases in between. CDR3 length: 11 amino acids. Germline CDR1 reads SGHDT; CDR2 reads YYEEEE. CDR3 residues: CASSRTNGYTF. In DNA, the CDR3 is TGTGCCAGCAGCCGGACGAATGGCTACACCTTC.

This clone was recorded a few times. The chain uses TRBV6-6 and TRBJ2-4, with D possibly being TRBD1 (6 bases). The CDR3 runs to 14 residues. Trimming removed 6 bases at V and 7 bases at J, with 16 bases between. CDR1 is MNHNY and CDR2 is SVGAGI in the germline V gene (reference sequence). CDR3 sequence: CASRDSGTFNIQYF. DNA of the CDR3: TGTGCCAGCAGGGACTCCGGGACATTCAACATTCAGTACTTC.

The rearrangement links TRBV18 to TRBJ1-2; 7 positions match TRBD1. Trimming cost V 4 bases and J 5 bases; bases outside gene matches: 4. The CDR3 has 13 amino acids. Per germline, CDR1 KGHSH and CDR2 LQKENI. CDR3 protein: CASSLRDRYGYTF. As DNA, the CDR3 is TGTGCCAGCTCACTCCGGGACAGATATGGCTACACCTTC.

In its sample, this clone was seen a few times. This sequence joins TRBV2 and TRBJ1-2; 9 bases are shared with TRBD1. This CDR3 is built from 12 residues. J gave up 9 bases and V 6 bases, and 5 bases lay outside the gene matches. Germline assignment: CDR1 SNHLY and CDR2 FYNNEI. Here the CDR3 DNA reads TGTGCCAGCAGCGGGGACAGGGTGAGCTACACCTTC. Encoded protein: CASSGDRVSYTF.

V and J are TRBV2 and TRBJ2-2; no clear D. V gave up 3 bases and J gave up 3 bases, with 14 bases separating them. The CDR3 has 16 residues. Germline CDR1 is SNHLY and CDR2 is FYNNEI. As DNA, the CDR3 is TGTGCCAGCAGTGAGGTGCCCATCTTAGACACCGGGGAGCTGTTTTTT. As protein: CASSEVPILDTGELFF.

The chain has TRBV28 and TRBJ2-7, with D perhaps TRBD1 (6 bases). Germline V CDR1 and CDR2: MDHEN, SYDVKM. The V end was cut by 4 bases, the J end by 3 bases, with 13 bases between. CDR3 length: 14 residues. The CDR3 DNA reads TGTGCCAGCAGTTCAGGACAGAAGAGCTACGAGCAGTACTTC. This gives the protein CASSSGQKSYEQYF. Complete variable domain (other parts from reference TRBV28 and TRBJ2-7): DVKVTQSSRYLVKRTGEKVFLECVQDMDHENMFWYRQDPGLGLRLIYFSYDVKMKEKGDIPEGYSVSREKKERFSLILESASTNQTSMYLCASSSGQKSYEQYFGPGTRLTVT.

This chain links TRBV30 with TRBJ2-3; possible D gene TRBD1, 6 bases. Germline CDR1 reads GTSNPN; CDR2 reads SVGIG (reference sequence). This CDR3 has 13 residues. V lost 6 bases and J 9 bases, leaving 19 bases between the germline ends. CDR3 sequence: CACQQGPLATQYF. CDR3 DNA sequence: TGTGCCTGCCAACAGGGACCCTTGGCCACGCAGTATTTT.

This chain uses TRBV6-5 with TRBJ2-5; D unresolved. CDR1 is MNHEY, CDR2 SVGAGI, per germline. The CDR3 has 13 amino acids. V shed 2 bases and J shed 6 bases, with 10 bases lying between them. This chain's CDR3 is CASSYGPLKTQYF. CDR3 in DNA: TGTGCCAGCAGTTACGGACCCTTAAAGACCCAGTACTTC.

The chain has TRBV1 and TRBJ1-2. TRBV1 corresponds to a pseudogene. The length of the CDR3 is 16 residues. CDR3 sequence (DNA): TGCACCAGCAGCCAACCCCGGGTGGTAGGCGTCCGTGGCTACACCTTC. It specifies CTSSQPRVVGVRGYTF.

In its sample, this clone was seen a few times. This chain links TRBV11-2 with TRBJ2-3; no definite D call. CDR3 length: 15 residues. Trimming took off 5 bases at V and 0 bases at J, with 12 bases between the two ends. Germline assignment: CDR1 SGHAT and CDR2 FQNNGV. This chain's CDR3 is CASSDRTGSTDTQYF. In DNA, the CDR3 is TGTGCCAGCAGCGACCGGACGGGTAGCACAGATACGCAGTATTTT.

The chain recombines TRBV6-1 with TRBJ2-1; 7 bases align to TRBD1. The CDR3 spans 15 residues. V lost 4 bases to trimming and J lost 4 bases; unmatched junction nucleotides: 7. Germline V CDR1 and CDR2: MNHNS, SASEGT. The CDR3 DNA reads as TGTGCCAGCAGTGTCCGAGGGGGCCCTTACAATGAGCAGTTCTTC. Amino acid sequence: CASSVRGGPYNEQFF.

This clone was detected many times. V gene TRBV14 combines with J gene TRBJ1-1; D is unclear. This CDR3 is 14 amino acids long. Trimming stripped 2 bases from V and 1 base from J, with 8 bases between. CDR1 SGHDN and CDR2 FVKESK come from the germline V gene. This CDR3 reads CASSQQSGNTEAFF. The CDR3 DNA reads as TGTGCCAGCAGCCAACAGTCCGGGAACACTGAAGCTTTCTTT.

This clone was counted between two and nine times. The chain is built from TRBV27 and TRBJ1-1, with TRBD1 as a possible D gene (5 bases). V was pared by 8 bases and J by 4 bases, with 14 bases between. The CDR3 loop spans 13 amino acids. The germline V gene encodes CDR1 MNHEY and CDR2 SMNVEV (reference sequence). The CDR3 sequence is CASSRGPATEAFF. The CDR3 region has the DNA TGTGCCAGCTCACGGGGCCCAGCCACTGAAGCTTTCTTT.

This rearrangement joins TRBV19 to TRBJ2-1; TRBD2 agrees at 7 bases. The J segment lost 7 bases and the V segment lost 3 bases, leaving 3 bases of the junction unmatched. The CDR3 runs 13 residues. From germline, CDR1 is LNHDA and CDR2 SQIVND (reference sequence). The chain's CDR3 is CASSIGGRNEQFF. The CDR3 DNA follows: TGTGCCAGTAGTATCGGGGGGAGGAATGAGCAGTTCTTC. The variable domain in full, with the rest retrieved from reference TRBV19 and TRBJ2-1, is DGGITQSPKYLFRKEGQNVTLSCEQNLNHDAMYWYRQDPGQGLRLIYYSQIVNDFQKGDIAEGYSVSREKKESFPLTVTSAQKNPTAFYLCASSIGGRNEQFFGPGTRLTVL.

This chain uses TRBV7-2 with TRBJ2-1; maybe TRBD2 (6 bases). This CDR3 is built from 16 residues. The germline gives CDR1 SGHTA, CDR2 FQGNSA. V lost 5 bases and J 2 bases, leaving 16 bases between the germline ends. CDR3 nucleotides: TGTGCCAGCAGCGTAGGTAATAGCGGAGCCTACAATGAGCAGTTCTTC. The encoded protein is CASSVGNSGAYNEQFF.

The V call is TRBV5-1, the J call TRBJ2-3; D is possibly TRBD1 (6 bases). Per the germline V gene, CDR1 is SGHRS and CDR2 is YFSETQ. V shed 0 bases and J shed 4 bases, with 9 bases lying between them. The CDR3 consists of 14 residues. The CDR3 DNA sequence: TGCGCCAGCAGCTTGGGAACAGGGCCAGATACGCAGTATTTT. Amino acids: CASSLGTGPDTQYF.

This clone occurred a few times. Other DNA variants within this sample encode the same CDR3. This chain uses TRBV27 with TRBJ2-7, with D hard to call. Germline V gives CDR1 MNHEY, CDR2 SMNVEV (reference sequence). Trimming took 4 bases from V and 3 from J, leaving 7 bases between them. The CDR3 loop spans 12 amino acids. In nucleotides, the CDR3 is TGTGCCAGCAGTTCCGGGCACTACGAGCAGTACTTC. Translated, it gives CASSSGHYEQYF.

This clone was seen a handful of times. V usage is TRBV13 and J usage is TRBJ2-7, with a tentative D call TRBD1 (5 bases). Germline V gene lookup returns CDR1 PRHDT and CDR2 FYEKMQ (reference sequence). Deletions cut 2 bases from V and 2 bases from J, with 13 bases between. This CDR3 has 15 residues. This CDR3 is CASSLQGIEPYEQYF. The CDR3 DNA follows: TGTGCCAGCAGCTTACAGGGAATCGAGCCCTACGAGCAGTACTTC.

This clone was seen more than once but under ten times. V gene TRBV15 combines with J gene TRBJ1-3, with D maybe TRBD1 (6 bases). The germline gives CDR1 LNHNV, CDR2 YYDKDF (reference sequence). The V end lost 5 bases, the J end lost 2 bases, and 22 bases lay between the germline ends. The CDR3 sequence is 18 residues long. The CDR3 spells CATSPPRGGSSTGNTIYF. CDR3 coding DNA: TGTGCCACCAGCCCTCCCCGTGGGGGCAGTAGCACTGGAAACACCATATATTTT.

This clone was detected a few times. J is TRBJ2-2 and V is TRBV5-1; D is perhaps TRBD1 (5 bases). Germline V lookup: CDR1 SGHRS, CDR2 YFSETQ. Trimming removed 6 bases from V and 1 base from J, with 7 bases in between. The CDR3 has 13 residues. CDR3 DNA sequence: TGCGCCAGCAACGACAGGAACACCGGGGAGCTGTTTTTT. Residues: CASNDRNTGELFF.